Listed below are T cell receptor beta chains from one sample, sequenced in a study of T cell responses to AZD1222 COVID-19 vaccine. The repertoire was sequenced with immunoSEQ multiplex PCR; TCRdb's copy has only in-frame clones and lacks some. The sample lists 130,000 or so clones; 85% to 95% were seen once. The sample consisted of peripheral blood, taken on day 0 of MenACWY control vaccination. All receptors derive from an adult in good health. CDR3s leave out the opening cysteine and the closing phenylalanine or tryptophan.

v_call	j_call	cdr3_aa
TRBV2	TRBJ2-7	ASSRDRVGEQY
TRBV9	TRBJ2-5	ASSVDGRTRQETQY
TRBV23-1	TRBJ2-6	ASRRKRRGTGANVLT
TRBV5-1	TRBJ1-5	ASSPGRDQPQH
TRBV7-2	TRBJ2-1	ASSIYYRGRCF
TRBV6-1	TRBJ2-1	ASSESKIYNEQF
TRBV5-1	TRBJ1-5	ASSLVGGPNQPQH
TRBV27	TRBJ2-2	ASSFEGRPNTGELF
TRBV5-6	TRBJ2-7	ASGLGRSSYEQY
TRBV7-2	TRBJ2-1	ASSRQTSGGHNEQF
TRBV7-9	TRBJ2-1	ASETSGSNEQF
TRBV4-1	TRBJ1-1	ASSQAQGNTEAF
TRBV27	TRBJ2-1	ASSLYLAGAKNEQF
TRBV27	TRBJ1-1	ASSFLMNTEAF
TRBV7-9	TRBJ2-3	ASSVWADTQY
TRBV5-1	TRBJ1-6	ASRGGEGTYNSPLH
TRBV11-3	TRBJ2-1	ASSYGTSAGDEQF
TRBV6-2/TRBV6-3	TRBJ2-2	ASSTHAGELF